These 18 T cell receptor beta chains were all obtained from the same sample, sequenced in a study of control samples from healthy donors and cancer patients. Profiled with immunoSEQ multiplex PCR; TCRdb holds only in-frame clones, not every one. This sample has about 97,000 clones, with approximately 90% found just once. Specimen: blood. The receptors derive from a man aged 25-45 years in good health.

The rearrangement links TRBV2 to TRBJ1-2; D is uncertain. The CDR3 has 14 residues. Trimming removed 7 bases at V and 7 bases at J, with 19 bases between. The germline gives CDR1 SNHLY, CDR2 FYNNEI. In DNA form, the CDR3 reads TGTGCCAGCAAGGTGGGAAGTGGTTCGGGTGGCTACACCTTC. Translated, it gives CASKVGSGSGGYTF. Full variable domain (remainder filled in from reference TRBV2 and TRBJ1-2): EPEVTQTPSHQVTQMGQEVILRCVPISNHLYFYWYRQILGQKVEFLVSFYNNEISEKSEIFDDQFSVERPDGSNFTLKIRSTKLEDSAMYFCASKVGSGSGGYTFGSGTRLTVV.

The rearrangement joins TRBV15 to TRBJ2-5; 9 positions match TRBD2. This CDR3 spans 16 amino acids. V lost 1 base to trimming and J lost 4 bases; unmatched junction nucleotides: 7. Germline CDR1 is LNHNV and CDR2 is YYDKDF (reference sequence). CDR3 coding DNA: TGTGCCACCAGCAGAGGACCAGCGGGAGGAAGAGAGACCCAGTACTTC. Protein product: CATSRGPAGGRETQYF.

V gene TRBV7-2 combines with J gene TRBJ1-5, with a possible D match to TRBD1 (5 bases). The CDR3 extends over 13 amino acids. Germline values: CDR1 SGHTA, CDR2 FQGNSA. V gave up 4 bases and J gave up 8 bases, with 12 bases separating them. CDR3 nucleotides: TGTGCCAGCAGCTGGGGGGGTCTGGAGCCCCAGCATTTT. Amino acid sequence: CASSWGGLEPQHF.

This chain uses TRBV14 with TRBJ2-2; D possibly uses TRBD1 or TRBD2 (5 bases each). CDR3 length: 13 amino acids. V was pared by 4 bases and J by 6 bases, with 9 bases between. Germline assignment: CDR1 SGHDN and CDR2 FVKESK. The CDR3 here is CASSPRGAGELFF. The CDR3 DNA is TGTGCCAGCAGCCCCCGGGGCGCCGGGGAGCTGTTTTTT. Looking up the rest from reference TRBV14 and TRBJ2-2 gives the full variable domain: EAGVTQFPSHSVIEKGQTVTLRCDPISGHDNLYWYRRVMGKEIKFLLHFVKESKQDESGMPNNRFLAERTGGTYSTLKVQPAELEDSGVYFCASSPRGAGELFFGEGSRLTVL.

The rearrangement uses TRBV4-3 and TRBJ1-2; D is unresolved. Trimming removed 3 bases at V and 8 bases at J, with 10 bases between. The CDR3 has 12 residues. CDR1 and CDR2 from the germline V gene are LGHNA and YSLEER. The DNA for the CDR3 is TGCGCCAGCAGCCAGCCTTCGGGGGGCTACACCTTC. It is translated as CASSQPSGGYTF.

The rearrangement joins TRBV10-1 to TRBJ2-3; TRBD1 agrees at 8 bases. Germline lookup yields CDR1 WNHNN and CDR2 SYGVQD (reference sequence). V lost 6 bases, J lost 4 bases, and 9 bases stayed unmatched. This CDR3 spans 15 amino acids. CDR3 amino acids: CASSYQGAPPDTQYF. The CDR3 DNA sequence: TGCGCCAGCAGCTACCAGGGGGCGCCCCCAGATACGCAGTATTTT.

The DNA for the CDR3 is TGTGCCAGCAGCTGGGGACTAGCGGGATCGTCAGATACGCAGTATTTT. Encoded protein: CASSWGLAGSSDTQYF. The gene calls are TRBV7-2 and TRBJ2-3; 13 bases map to TRBD2. This CDR3 region has 16 residues. V trimming: 4 bases; J trimming: 4 bases; junction bases outside the gene matches: 5. Germline CDR1 SGHTA, CDR2 FQGNSA. Full variable domain (outside the CDR3, taken from reference TRBV7-2 and TRBJ2-3): GAGVSQSPSNKVTEKGKDVELRCDPISGHTALYWYRQSLGQGLEFLIYFQGNSAPDKSGLPSDRFSAERTGGSVSTLTIQRTQQEDSAVYLCASSWGLAGSSDTQYFGPGTRLTVL.

V usage is TRBV10-3 and J usage is TRBJ2-1; 7 bases fit TRBD2. The CDR3 extends over 16 amino acids. J gave up 5 bases and V 6 bases, and 13 bases lay outside the gene matches. Germline CDR1 ENHRY, CDR2 SYGVKD. CDR3 coding DNA: TGTGCCATCAGCCCCCTAGGTGGGACTACTAACAATGAGCAGTTCTTC. This sequence encodes CAISPLGGTTNNEQFF.

This clone was picked up a small number of times. The V call is TRBV3-1 (or the pseudogene TRBV3-2), the J call TRBJ1-4; D is possibly TRBD1 (6 bases). The germline V gene has CDR1 LGHDT and CDR2 YNNKEL (reference sequence). V was trimmed by 4 bases and J by 6 bases, leaving 24 bases between them. The CDR3 loop spans 18 amino acids. The CDR3 DNA sequence: TGTGCCAGCAGCCCATCAGCTTTGAGACAGGTCAGGGATGAAAAACTGTTTTTT. Its protein is CASSPSALRQVRDEKLFF.

This clone was seen just once. V and J are TRBV9 and TRBJ2-7; 8 bases fit TRBD2. There are 15 residues in the CDR3. Germline CDR1 and CDR2: SGDLS and YYNGEE. The junction had 8 bases not matched to a gene; V was cut back by 0 bases and J by 6 bases. CDR3 bases: TGTGCCAGCAGCGTAGAAACAGCGGGAGCTCGCGAGCAGTACTTC. It encodes CASSVETAGAREQYF.

V usage is TRBV7-7 and J usage is TRBJ2-7; 10 bases line up with TRBD1. The CDR3 extends over 14 amino acids. Germline loops: CDR1 SSHAT, CDR2 FNYEAQ (reference sequence). Trimming took 5 bases from V and 5 from J; bases not matched to a gene: 6. The chain's CDR3 is CASSPRQGANEQYF. The CDR3 coding sequence is TGTGCCAGCAGCCCCAGACAGGGGGCAAACGAGCAGTACTTC.

The chain joins TRBV13 to TRBJ2-7; TRBD2 is a possible D gene (5 bases). The V end lost 5 bases, the J end lost 3 bases, and 5 bases lay between the germline ends. The CDR3 spans 11 residues. Per the germline V gene, CDR1 is PRHDT and CDR2 is FYEKMQ (reference sequence). CDR3 DNA: TGTGCCAGCAGCGGACTCTACGAGCAGTACTTC. It is translated as CASSGLYEQYF.

The J gene is TRBJ1-1, the V gene TRBV11-2, with a possible D match to TRBD1 (6 bases). CDR1 and CDR2 from the germline V gene are SGHAT and FQNNGV. Trimming took off 1 base at V and 0 bases at J, with 9 bases between the two ends. CDR3 size: 15 residues. CDR3 bases: TGTGCCAGCAGCTTAGCAGGGGTCGTGAACACTGAAGCTTTCTTT. It is translated as CASSLAGVVNTEAFF.

The CDR3 loop is CASSLTRQGRSGANVLTF. CDR3 sequence (DNA): TGCGCCAGCAGCCTCACGAGACAGGGGAGATCTGGGGCCAACGTCCTGACTTTC. The chain joins TRBV5-1 to TRBJ2-6; 8 nucleotides agree with TRBD1. Unmatched junction bases numbered 10, after V lost 4 bases and J lost 1 base. The CDR3 covers 18 residues. CDR1 SGHRS and CDR2 YFSETQ come from the germline V gene.

The chain has TRBV2 and TRBJ1-5, with no clear D. There are 15 residues in the CDR3. Between the trimmed V and J ends, which lost 4 bases and 0 bases, there was a span of 10 bases. CDR1 is SNHLY and CDR2 is FYNNEI in the germline V gene. CDR3 coding DNA: TGTGCCAGCAGTGTAGAGGGTCTTAGCAATCAGCCCCAGCATTTT. Translating it yields CASSVEGLSNQPQHF.

The J gene is TRBJ2-1, the V gene TRBV11-2, with 11 bases that match TRBD2. Trimming cost V 1 base and J 6 bases; bases outside gene matches: 8. Germline V gives CDR1 SGHAT, CDR2 FQNNGV. This CDR3 spans 17 amino acids. The CDR3 loop reads CASSLGVLAGAINEQFF. The CDR3, as DNA: TGTGCCAGCAGCTTAGGGGTACTAGCGGGAGCCATCAATGAGCAGTTCTTC.

The J gene is TRBJ1-5, the V gene TRBV28, with D unclear. The V gene lost 4 bases and the J gene lost 3 bases, with 10 bases spanning the gap. Per the germline V gene, CDR1 is MDHEN and CDR2 is SYDVKM. This CDR3 is 14 amino acids long. CDR3 sequence (DNA): TGTGCCAGCAGTTCCCCCGGTTCCAATCAGCCCCAGCATTTT. It specifies CASSSPGSNQPQHF. The complete variable domain, with remaining parts taken from reference TRBV28 and TRBJ1-5, reads DVKVTQSSRYLVKRTGEKVFLECVQDMDHENMFWYRQDPGLGLRLIYFSYDVKMKEKGDIPEGYSVSREKKERFSLILESASTNQTSMYLCASSSPGSNQPQHFGDGTRLSIL.

The chain joins TRBV30 to TRBJ2-1; D is perhaps TRBD1 or TRBD2 (5 bases each). Per the germline V gene, CDR1 is GTSNPN and CDR2 is SVGIG (reference sequence). Trimming cost V 2 bases and J 8 bases, with 13 bases left between them. This CDR3 is built from 13 residues. CDR3 in amino acids: CAWSRPGRYEQFF. The CDR3 DNA reads as TGTGCCTGGAGTAGGCCGGGGCGGTATGAGCAGTTCTTC.